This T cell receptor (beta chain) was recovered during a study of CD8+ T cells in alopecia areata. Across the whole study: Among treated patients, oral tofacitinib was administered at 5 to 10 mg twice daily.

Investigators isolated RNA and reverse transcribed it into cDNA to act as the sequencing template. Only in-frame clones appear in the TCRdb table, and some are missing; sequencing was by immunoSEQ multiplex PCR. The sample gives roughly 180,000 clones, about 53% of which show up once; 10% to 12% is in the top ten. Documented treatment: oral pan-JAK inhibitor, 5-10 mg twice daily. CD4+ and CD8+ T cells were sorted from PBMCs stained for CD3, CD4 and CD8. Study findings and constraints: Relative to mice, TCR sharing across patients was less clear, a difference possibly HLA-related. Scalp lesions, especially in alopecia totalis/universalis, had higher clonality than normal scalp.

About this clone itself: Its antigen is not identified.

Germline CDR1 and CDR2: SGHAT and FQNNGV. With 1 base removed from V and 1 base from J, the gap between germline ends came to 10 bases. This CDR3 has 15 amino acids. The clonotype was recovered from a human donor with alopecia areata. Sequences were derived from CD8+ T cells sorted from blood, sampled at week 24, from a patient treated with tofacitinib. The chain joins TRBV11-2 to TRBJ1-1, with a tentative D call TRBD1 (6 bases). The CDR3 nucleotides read TGTGCCAGCAGCTTAGGATCCAGGGGGAACACTGAAGCTTTCTTT. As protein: CASSLGSRGNTEAFF.